The 10 T cell receptor beta chains listed next were all sequenced from one sample in a study of blood T cell repertoires in COVID-19. Profiling relied on immunoSEQ multiplex PCR, and the TCRdb table lists in-frame clones only, not all of them. This sample carries 350,000 or so clones, 80% to 90% of them seen once, and the ten largest clones take approximately 4.4%. The sequenced sample was PBMCs or T cells enriched from blood (not recorded which). These receptors were taken from a woman aged 40 to 50 with acute COVID-19.

The rearrangement links TRBV6-5 to TRBJ1-4; D is undetermined. This CDR3 comprises 12 residues. Germline CDR1 reads MNHEY; CDR2 reads SVGAGI. Trimming took off 2 bases at V and 6 bases at J, with 4 bases between the two ends. CDR3 sequence: CASSYDYEKLFF. CDR3 bases: TGTGCCAGCAGTTACGACTATGAAAAACTGTTTTTT.

The chain joins TRBV3-1 (or the pseudogene TRBV3-2) to TRBJ2-5; no firm D call. Germline V CDR1 and CDR2: LGHDT, YNNKEL (reference sequence). V was clipped by 1 base and J by 1 base, with 7 bases between them. The length of the CDR3 is 14 residues. The CDR3 bases are TGTGCCAGCAGCCAAGGACTCCTCCAAGAGACCCAGTACTTC. Translating it yields CASSQGLLQETQYF.

Concerning this clone itself: Other DNA sequences in the same sample also yield this CDR3. The chain employs TRBV6-5 and TRBJ1-1, with TRBD1 matching 7 bases. With 6 bases clipped from V and 4 bases from J, the junction kept 2 bases outside the gene matches. CDR1 MNHEY and CDR2 SVGAGI come from the germline V gene. The CDR3 has 12 residues. CDR3 coding DNA: TGTGCCAGCAGCAGGGGGTCCACTGAAGCTTTCTTT. Translation: CASSRGSTEAFF.

This clone was seen a handful of times. This rearrangement joins TRBV28 to TRBJ2-3, with D hard to call. Looked up from germline, CDR1 is MDHEN and CDR2 is SYDVKM. The CDR3 sequence is 11 residues long. V lost 4 bases and J 6 bases, leaving 5 bases between the germline ends. The CDR3 bases are TGTGCCAGCAGTTCCAGGGATACGCAGTATTTT. Translated, it gives CASSSRDTQYF.

The count of this clone is one. The rearrangement uses TRBV4-2 and TRBJ2-2; D is possibly TRBD1 (5 bases). Trimming left V 4 bases short and J 0 bases short, with 9 bases between. Germline loops: CDR1 LGHNA, CDR2 YNFKEQ. The CDR3 covers 15 residues. The CDR3 bases are TGTGCCAGCAGCCCCAGGGTGACGAACACCGGGGAGCTGTTTTTT. It is translated as CASSPRVTNTGELFF.

V usage is TRBV7-2 and J usage is TRBJ2-7; 7 bases fit TRBD2. The junction had 10 bases not matched to a gene; V was cut back by 1 base and J by 4 bases. CDR1 and CDR2 from the germline V gene are SGHTA and FQGNSA. CDR3 length: 16 amino acids. CDR3 sequence: CASSLVGGGSIYEQYF. The CDR3 DNA reads TGTGCCAGCAGCTTAGTAGGTGGCGGGAGTATATACGAGCAGTACTTC.

V is TRBV7-2 and J is TRBJ2-1; D might be TRBD2 (5 bases). Germline CDR1 SGHTA, CDR2 FQGNSA. This CDR3 is built from 17 residues. Trimming cost V 5 bases and J 8 bases, with 25 bases left between them. CDR3 bases: TGTGCCAGCAGCCTCTTTGCCCCTAGCAAGGTGGGCCATGAGCAGTTCTTC. It encodes CASSLFAPSKVGHEQFF. The full variable domain, in which reference TRBV7-2 and TRBJ2-1 provide the parts outside the CDR3, is GAGVSQSPSNKVTEKGKDVELRCDPISGHTALYWYRQSLGQGLEFLIYFQGNSAPDKSGLPSDRFSAERTGGSVSTLTIQRTQQEDSAVYLCASSLFAPSKVGHEQFFGPGTRLTVL.

Of note for this clone: At the DNA level, this CDR3 is encoded by other sequences in the same sample as well. The chain combines TRBV28 with TRBJ1-2, with a tentative D call TRBD1 (6 bases). Trimming removed 5 bases from V and 4 bases from J, with 8 bases in between. This CDR3 comprises 12 residues. Per the germline V gene, CDR1 is MDHEN and CDR2 is SYDVKM. CDR3 protein: CASSPTGYGYTF. DNA for the CDR3: TGTGCCAGCAGTCCGACAGGCTATGGCTACACCTTC.

There are a few counts of this clone. This chain connects TRBV5-1 to TRBJ1-2; weak D call: TRBD1 (5 bases). Trimming took off 3 bases at V and 2 bases at J, with 11 bases between the two ends. The CDR3 is 14 residues long. The germline V gene has CDR1 SGHRS and CDR2 YFSETQ. In DNA, the CDR3 is TGCGCCAGCAGCTCCGGGGACTCAAACTATGGCTACACCTTC. This encodes CASSSGDSNYGYTF. Full variable domain (outside the CDR3, taken from reference TRBV5-1 and TRBJ1-2): KAGVTQTPRYLIKTRGQQVTLSCSPISGHRSVSWYQQTPGQGLQFLFEYFSETQRNKGNFPGRFSGRQFSNSRSEMNVSTLELGDSALYLCASSSGDSNYGYTFGSGTRLTVV.

The J gene is TRBJ2-3, the V gene TRBV9; 8 nucleotides match TRBD2. The trim removed 7 bases at V and 3 bases at J, leaving 13 bases unmatched. The CDR3 is 16 residues long. Germline CDR1 is SGDLS and CDR2 is YYNGEE. The CDR3 protein is CASGNTGTSVTDTQYF. In nucleotides, the CDR3 is TGTGCCAGCGGGAATACCGGGACTAGTGTGACAGATACGCAGTATTTT.